This TCR beta chain was identified in a study of blood T cells in healthy people across ages. The wider study: T cells yielded about one barcoded beta molecule per two cells through template switching.

Each donor supplied around 10 milliliters of peripheral blood. Germline V lookup: CDR1 SQVTM, CDR2 ANQGSEA. This CDR3 has 14 amino acids. V trimming: 4 bases; J trimming: 7 bases; junction bases outside the gene matches: 8. Next came a second PCR, run for about 7 to 12 cycles, which used a sample-barcoded 5' primer along with a J-beta primer mix. TCRdb reprocessed the 5' RACE reads via MiXCR and lists one record per CDR3 protein. The table has about 970,000 distinct CDR3 sequences, just over 50% seen once. The source of this sequence is a woman in her fifties or sixties in good health. This rearrangement joins TRBV29-1 to TRBJ2-1, with 9 bases aligning to TRBD2. The specimen was blood. The CDR3 loop reads CSVVGGSGGNEQFF. The CDR3 DNA sequence: TGCAGCGTTGTGGGTGGGAGCGGGGGGAATGAGCAGTTCTTC.